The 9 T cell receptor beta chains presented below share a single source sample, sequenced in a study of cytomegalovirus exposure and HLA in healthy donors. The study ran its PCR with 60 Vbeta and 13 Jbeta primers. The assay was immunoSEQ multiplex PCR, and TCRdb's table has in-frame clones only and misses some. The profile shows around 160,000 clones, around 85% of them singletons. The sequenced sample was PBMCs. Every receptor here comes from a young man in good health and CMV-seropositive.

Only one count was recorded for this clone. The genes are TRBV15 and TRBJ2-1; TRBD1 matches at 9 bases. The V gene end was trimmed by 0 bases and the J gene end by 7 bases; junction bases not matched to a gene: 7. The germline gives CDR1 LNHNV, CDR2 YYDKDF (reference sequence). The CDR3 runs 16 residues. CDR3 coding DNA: TGTGCCACCAGCAGAGACCCGGGACAGGGTGGGAATGAGCAGTTCTTC. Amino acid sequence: CATSRDPGQGGNEQFF.

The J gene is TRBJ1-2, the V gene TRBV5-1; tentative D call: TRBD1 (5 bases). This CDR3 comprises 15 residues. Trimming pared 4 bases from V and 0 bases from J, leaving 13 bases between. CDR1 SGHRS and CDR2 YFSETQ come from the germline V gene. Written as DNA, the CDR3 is TGCGCCAGCAGCCCCGACAGCTCCACTAACTATGGCTACACCTTC. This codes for CASSPDSSTNYGYTF.

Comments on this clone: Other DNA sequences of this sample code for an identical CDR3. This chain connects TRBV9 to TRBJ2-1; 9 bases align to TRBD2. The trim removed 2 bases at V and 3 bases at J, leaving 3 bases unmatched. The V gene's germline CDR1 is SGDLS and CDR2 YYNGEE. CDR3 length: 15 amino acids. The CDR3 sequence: CASSVGGGGYNEQFF. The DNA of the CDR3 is TGTGCCAGCAGCGTCGGCGGGGGGGGCTACAATGAGCAGTTCTTC.

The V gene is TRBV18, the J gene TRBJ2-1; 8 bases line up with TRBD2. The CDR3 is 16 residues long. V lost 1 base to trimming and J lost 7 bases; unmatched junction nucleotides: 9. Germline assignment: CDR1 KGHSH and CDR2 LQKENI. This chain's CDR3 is CASSPLRTSIMNEQFF. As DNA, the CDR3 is TGTGCCAGCTCACCACTAAGGACTAGCATTATGAATGAGCAGTTCTTC.

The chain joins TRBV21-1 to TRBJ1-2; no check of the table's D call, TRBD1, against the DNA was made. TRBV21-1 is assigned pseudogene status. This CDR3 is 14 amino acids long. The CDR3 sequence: CAPKVPQGGYGYTF. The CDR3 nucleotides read TGTGCCCCCAAAGTCCCGCAGGGGGGCTATGGCTACACCTTC.

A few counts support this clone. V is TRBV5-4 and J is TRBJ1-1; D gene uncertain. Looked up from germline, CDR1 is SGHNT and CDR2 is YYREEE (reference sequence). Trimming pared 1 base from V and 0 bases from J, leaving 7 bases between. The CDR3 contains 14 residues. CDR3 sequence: CASSLTGLNTEAFF. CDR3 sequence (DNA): TGTGCCAGCAGCTTGACTGGGCTGAACACTGAAGCTTTCTTT.

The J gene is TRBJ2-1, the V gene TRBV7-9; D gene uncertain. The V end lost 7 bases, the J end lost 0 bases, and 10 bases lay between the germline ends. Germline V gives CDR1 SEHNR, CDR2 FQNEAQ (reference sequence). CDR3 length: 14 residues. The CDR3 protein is CASNLQSSYNEQFF. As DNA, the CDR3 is TGTGCCAGCAACCTACAGAGCTCCTACAATGAGCAGTTCTTC.

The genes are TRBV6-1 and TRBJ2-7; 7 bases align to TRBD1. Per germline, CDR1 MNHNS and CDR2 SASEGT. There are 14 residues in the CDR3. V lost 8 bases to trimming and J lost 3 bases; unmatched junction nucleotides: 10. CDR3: CASARVTGIYEQYF. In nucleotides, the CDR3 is TGTGCCAGCGCCAGGGTGACAGGGATCTACGAGCAGTACTTC.

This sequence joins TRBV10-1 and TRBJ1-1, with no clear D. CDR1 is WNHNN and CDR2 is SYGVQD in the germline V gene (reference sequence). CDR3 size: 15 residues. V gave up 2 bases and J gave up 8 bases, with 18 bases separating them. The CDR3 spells CASSEPPGHVIEAFF. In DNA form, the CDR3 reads TGCGCCAGCAGTGAGCCGCCAGGCCACGTTATAGAAGCTTTCTTT.